This TCR beta chain was recovered during a study of regulatory and conventional T cells in RAG deficiency (dated by TCRdb to the late 2010s). Regarding the research as a whole: High-throughput TCR beta sequencing was used to compare the repertoire diversity and composition of Treg, conventional CD4+ and CD8+ T cells between RAG-deficient patients and healthy controls.

Regarding this clone: There is no known antigen for this receptor. No much larger clonotype is one base removed from it; base qualities were not supplied.

On the study overall, not on this receptor specifically: The CD25-high CD127-low cells sorted from Omenn syndrome patients may be peripherally activated cells rather than true Treg cells. Markedly lower Shannon entropy and higher Simpson indices were observed in RAG-deficient patients than in control T-cell subpopulations. Compared with controls, Omenn syndrome and CID/AS patients had around 96-fold fewer unique TCR beta sequences in Treg cells, whereas the reduction in the other subsets was around 9.1-fold. For some subjects, some analyses of T-cell subsets were not performed. Shorter CDR3 lengths were found in all patient T-cell subsets, and >85% Treg-Tconv repertoire overlap at nucleotide and amino acid level was observed in Omenn syndrome patients.

The CDR3, cysteine through phenylalanine, is 15 amino acids long. Here the CDR3 DNA is all that survives: 45 bases in frame from base 1. V is shortened by 0 bases, J by 3 bases, and the region joining them spans 11 bases. Taken from the germline V gene, the CDR1 and CDR2 loops are MNHEY and SVGAGI. The library was produced with the immunoSEQ multiplex PCR assay. Rearranged TCR beta chain products were amplified from genomic DNA of sorted T-cell subsets and sequenced. In the original analysis: Shannon entropy and Simpson indices were used to quantify the repertoire diversity of productive TCR beta rearrangements. Clonal expansion was assessed by the summed frequency of the 100 most abundant productive TCR beta clonotypes among total reads. The TRB repertoires were scored with a self-reactivity index built on which amino acids appear at CDR3beta positions 6 and 7. Two-way ANOVA was applied to the repertoire analyses, whereas Student t or Mann-Whitney tests were applied to the flow cytometric analyses. What TCRdb holds here is the immuneACCESS table cut down to in-frame rearrangements. Part of the clones is not present; checked against another copy, under half of the missing clones reflect an unresolved V gene, and the others are unexplained. From that table come the V and J calls and clone size; the DNA was used to work out D and trimming. The sample table lists about 7,100 clones, around nine tenths of them with a count of one. Less than 1.5% of the sample lies in the top ten.

Before genomic DNA was extracted, regulatory T cells were isolated from blood as CD4+CD25-high CD127-low cells. Fewer than ten healthy control donors served as the comparison group for repertoire analyses. In addition, the sample was reused for a study of regulatory T cells. As that second study puts it: For the multiplex PCR, 52 forward TRBV primers and 13 reverse TRBJ primers were used, and amplification bias was corrected with both assay-based and computational methods. In patients, repertoires had restricted unique TRB V-J pairs and skewed V and J gene usage, with regulatory T cells showing the most marked changes. The study compared T-cell receptor beta repertoires of sorted regulatory, conventional CD4+ and CD8+ T cells between CD3G-deficient patients and healthy controls. Ficoll density separation was used to isolate peripheral blood mononuclear cells. Rearranged TRB loci were amplified from genomic DNA by multiplex PCR within the immunoSEQ assay. An Illumina HiSeq platform was used to sequence the TRB amplicons. Custom algorithms error-filtered the raw sequences and aligned the raw sequences to reference gene sequences, after which the immunoSEQ online tools were used for analysis. Frequencies of productive and nonproductive TRB rearrangements were assessed among unique sequences as well as among total sequences. For group comparisons, t tests, Mann-Whitney tests or two-way ANOVA were performed in Prism software.

The rearrangement joined TRBV6-5 to TRBJ1-2; TRBD1 might be the D gene, on 5 matching bases. Material for sequencing was CD127- CD25+ CD4+ Tregs sorted from blood. The clonotype was recovered from a human donor in good health. The CDR3 region has the sequence CASSYSPGFDYGYTF. The DNA reads as follows: TGTGCCAGCAGTTACTCTCCAGGGTTCGACTATGGCTACACCTTC.